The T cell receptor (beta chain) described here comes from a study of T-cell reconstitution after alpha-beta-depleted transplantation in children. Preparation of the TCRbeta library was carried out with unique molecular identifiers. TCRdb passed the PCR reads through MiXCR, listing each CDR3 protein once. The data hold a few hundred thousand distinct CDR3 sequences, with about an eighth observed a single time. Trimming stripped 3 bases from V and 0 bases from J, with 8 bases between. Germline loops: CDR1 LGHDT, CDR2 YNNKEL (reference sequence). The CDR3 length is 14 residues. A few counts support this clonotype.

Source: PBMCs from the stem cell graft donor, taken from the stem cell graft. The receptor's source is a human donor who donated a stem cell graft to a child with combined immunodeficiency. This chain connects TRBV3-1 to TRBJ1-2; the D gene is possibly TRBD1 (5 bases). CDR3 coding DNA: TGTGCCAGCAGCCAGGGACTGACTAACTATGGCTACACCTTC. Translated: CASSQGLTNYGYTF.